A selection of T cell receptor beta chains follows, all from one sample in a study of blood T cell repertoires in COVID-19. The assay was immunoSEQ multiplex PCR, and TCRdb's table has in-frame clones only and misses some. Of about 230,000 clones listed, 65% to 85% are singletons. What was sequenced was peripheral blood. All receptors come from a man aged 45-60 years with active or convalescent COVID-19. The CDR3 runs from the conserved cysteine through the conserved F or W.

v_call	j_call	cdr3_aa
TRBV19	TRBJ1-1	CASSIPSRAEAFF
TRBV7-2	TRBJ2-7	CASSLVAGDSYEQYF
TRBV12-3/TRBV12-4	TRBJ1-2	CASTLTGVYGYTF
TRBV5-4	TRBJ2-1	CASIGGANEQFF
TRBV19	TRBJ1-5	CASSLLNQPQHF
TRBV28	TRBJ2-3	CASEGLAGVADTQYF
TRBV30	TRBJ2-3	CAWRGLAGGDTQYF
TRBV13	TRBJ2-1	CASSLVAGGEQFF
TRBV5-8	TRBJ2-2	CASSLGQGYTGELFF
TRBV9	TRBJ2-3	CASSVEGRAFTDTQYF
TRBV29-1	TRBJ1-5	CSGGRGPDQPQHF
TRBV7-8	TRBJ2-7	CASSLAQEQYF
TRBV19	TRBJ2-7	CASSGTGAYEQYF
TRBV5-1	TRBJ1-2	CASLREGGGYTF
TRBV11-1	TRBJ2-7	CASSLGPASPSYEQYF
TRBV7-6	TRBJ1-5	CASSPASGHSNQPQHF
TRBV28	TRBJ1-1	CASSPGLNTEAFF
TRBV27	TRBJ2-7	CASSTIIGTGGPYEQYF
TRBV2	TRBJ1-6	CASSETSSYNSPLHF
TRBV28	TRBJ1-2	CASSSDRVGYTF